This TCR beta chain was identified in a study of CD8+ T cells in alopecia areata. General study findings and limits: Within the top 100, expanded CD8+ clones significantly decreased with tofacitinib, as did scalp clonality. Alopecia totalis/universalis scalp especially showed more expanded CD8+ clones than normal scalp.

RNA was extracted and reverse transcribed into cDNA as the sequencing template. Only in-frame clones appear in the TCRdb table, and some are missing; sequencing was by immunoSEQ multiplex PCR. The table records fewer than 250,000 clones, 43% of them present only once. In germline, CDR1 is SQVTM, CDR2 ANQGSEA. This CDR3 region has 12 residues. This clone has just a few counts. No antigen is known for it. Treatment defined: oral pan-JAK inhibitor, 5-10 mg twice daily. V and J are TRBV29-1 and TRBJ2-1; 10 positions agree with TRBD2. The material sequenced was CD4+ T cells sorted from blood, taken at approximately week 37, from a patient treated with tofacitinib. This TCR derives from a human donor with alopecia areata. CDR3 bases: TGCACGGGAGCGGGAGGGCCTTACGAGCAGTTCTTC. Amino acids: CTGAGGPYEQFF.